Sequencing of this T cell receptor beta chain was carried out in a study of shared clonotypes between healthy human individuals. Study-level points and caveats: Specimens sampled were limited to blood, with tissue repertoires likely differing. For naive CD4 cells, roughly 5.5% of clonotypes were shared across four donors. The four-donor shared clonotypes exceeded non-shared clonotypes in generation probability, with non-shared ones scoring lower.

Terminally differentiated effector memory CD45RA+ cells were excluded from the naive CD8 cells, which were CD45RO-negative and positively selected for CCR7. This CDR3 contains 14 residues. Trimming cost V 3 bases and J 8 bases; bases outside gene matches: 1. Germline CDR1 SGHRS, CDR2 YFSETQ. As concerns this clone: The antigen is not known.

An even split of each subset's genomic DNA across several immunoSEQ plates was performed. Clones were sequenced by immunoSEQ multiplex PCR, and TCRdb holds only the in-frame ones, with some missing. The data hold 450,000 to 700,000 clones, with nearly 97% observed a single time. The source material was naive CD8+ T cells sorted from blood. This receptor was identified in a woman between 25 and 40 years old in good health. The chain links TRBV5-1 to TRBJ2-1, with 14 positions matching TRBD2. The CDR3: CASSSGLAGDEQFF. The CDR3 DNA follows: TGCGCCAGCAGCTCGGGACTAGCGGGGGATGAGCAGTTCTTC.